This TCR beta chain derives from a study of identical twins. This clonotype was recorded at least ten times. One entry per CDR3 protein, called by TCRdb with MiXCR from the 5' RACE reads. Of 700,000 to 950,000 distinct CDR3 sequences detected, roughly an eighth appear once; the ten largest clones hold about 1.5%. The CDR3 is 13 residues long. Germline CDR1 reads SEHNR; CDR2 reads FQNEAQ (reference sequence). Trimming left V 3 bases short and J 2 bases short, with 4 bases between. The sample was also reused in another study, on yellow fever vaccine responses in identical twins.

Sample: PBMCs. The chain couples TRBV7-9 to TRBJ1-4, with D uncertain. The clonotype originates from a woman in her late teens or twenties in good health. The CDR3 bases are TGTGCCAGCAGCTTGGACACTAATGAAAAACTGTTTTTT. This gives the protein CASSLDTNEKLFF. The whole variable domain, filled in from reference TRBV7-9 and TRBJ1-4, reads DTGVSQNPRHKITKRGQNVTFRCDPISEHNRLYWYRQTLGQGPEFLTYFQNEAQLEKSRLLSDRFSAERPKGSFSTLEIQRTEQGDSAMYLCASSLDTNEKLFFGSGTQLSVL.